The 22 T cell receptor beta chains below all came from one sample that was sequenced in a study of tumor-infiltrating lymphocytes in localized non-small cell lung cancer. Sequencing used immunoSEQ multiplex PCR; TCRdb keeps in-frame clones, though not all of them. The sample includes around 16,000 clones, approximately 80% seen only once; the top ten take roughly 5%. The sample taken for sequencing was lung tumor tissue. These receptor sequences come from a human donor with non-small cell lung cancer.

The chain couples TRBV27 to TRBJ2-7; D not certain. Trimming left V 8 bases short and J 6 bases short, with 14 bases between. Germline assignment: CDR1 MNHEY and CDR2 SMNVEV (reference sequence). This CDR3 contains 12 residues. CDR3 DNA: TGTGCCAGCGGTTCCCGGGTCGGCGAGCAGTACTTC. This gives the protein CASGSRVGEQYF.

The V and J genes are TRBV7-8 and TRBJ2-1; D is undetermined. This CDR3 has 12 residues. V dropped 1 base and J dropped 9 bases, with 7 bases sitting between them. CDR1 is SGHVS, CDR2 FQNEAQ, per germline. The CDR3 region is CASSLGLVEQFF. The CDR3 DNA reads TGTGCCAGCAGCTTAGGTCTGGTTGAGCAGTTCTTC.

The chain employs TRBV4-3 and TRBJ2-3, with 8 bases lining up with TRBD2. The J segment lost 4 bases and the V segment lost 1 base, leaving 4 bases of the junction unmatched. Per the germline V gene, CDR1 is LGHNA and CDR2 is YSLEER. This CDR3 has 15 residues. CDR3 sequence reads: CASSQGRGGPDTQYF. CDR3 coding DNA: TGCGCCAGCAGCCAAGGACGGGGGGGCCCAGATACGCAGTATTTT.

Here the CDR3 DNA reads TGTGCCAGCAATACAGGGGGACTGAACACTGAAGCTTTCTTT. Translation: CASNTGGLNTEAFF. The V and J genes are TRBV7-6 and TRBJ1-1; 8 bases map to TRBD1. Germline lookup yields CDR1 SGHVS and CDR2 FNYEAQ. This CDR3 is 14 amino acids long. The ends lost 7 bases at V and 0 bases at J; junction bases unmatched: 4.

This chain connects TRBV28 to TRBJ1-1; D unresolved. Trimming removed 4 bases from V and 3 bases from J, with 6 bases in between. Per germline, CDR1 MDHEN and CDR2 SYDVKM. The CDR3 covers 12 residues. This CDR3 is CASSSVYTEAFF. The CDR3 bases are TGTGCCAGCAGTTCGGTCTACACTGAAGCTTTCTTT.

The chain links TRBV7-6 to TRBJ2-1; 10 nucleotides match TRBD2. Germline trimming cut 1 base from V and 4 bases from J; bases unmatched to any gene: 4. The CDR3 contains 16 residues. Germline V gene sequence: CDR1 SGHVS, CDR2 FNYEAQ. CDR3 residues: CASSLEVAGGYNEQFF. The CDR3 DNA sequence: TGTGCCAGCAGCTTAGAGGTAGCGGGAGGTTACAATGAGCAGTTCTTC.

This clone qualifies as medium-sized. V and J are TRBV7-3 and TRBJ2-3, with 8 bases fitting TRBD2. The CDR3 loop spans 14 amino acids. V was clipped by 4 bases and J by 5 bases; unmatched bases: 5. CDR1 SGHTA and CDR2 FQGTGA come from the germline V gene. CDR3: CASSSTGGGDTQYF. In DNA form, the CDR3 reads TGTGCCAGCAGCTCTACGGGGGGGGGAGATACGCAGTATTTT.

The chain uses TRBV7-2 and TRBJ1-5; D unresolved. Germline-derived CDR1 and CDR2 are SGHTA and FQGNSA. V was pared by 0 bases and J by 4 bases, with 16 bases between. The CDR3 spans 17 residues. CDR3 nucleotides: TGTGCCAGCAGCTTAGCGGAGACGGCAAACGGGAATCAGCCCCAGCATTTT. Its translation: CASSLAETANGNQPQHF.

The chain uses TRBV5-1 and TRBJ2-7, with unresolved D. The CDR3 consists of 15 residues. The germline CDR1 and CDR2 sequences are SGHRS and YFSETQ. V was cut by 0 bases and J by 0 bases, with 10 bases left in between. DNA of the CDR3: TGCGCCAGCAGCTTGGAAAGGGCCCTCTCCTACGAGCAGTACTTC. As protein: CASSLERALSYEQYF.

This rearrangement joins TRBV6-5 to TRBJ2-1; 9 positions agree with TRBD2. The CDR3 covers 16 residues. Trimming removed 3 bases from V and 5 bases from J; junction bases left unmatched: 8. Germline V gene data show CDR1 as MNHEY and CDR2 as SVGAGI. The CDR3 spells CASSYTLAGRDNEQFF. CDR3 sequence (DNA): TGTGCCAGCAGTTATACGCTAGCGGGGCGGGACAATGAGCAGTTCTTC.

V and J are TRBV9 and TRBJ2-1, with TRBD2 matching 11 bases. J gave up 4 bases and V 3 bases, and 6 bases lay outside the gene matches. Per germline, CDR1 SGDLS and CDR2 YYNGEE. There are 16 residues in the CDR3. CDR3 nucleotide sequence: TGTGCCAGCAGCGGGGGACTAGCGGAACCTTACAATGAGCAGTTCTTC. Residues: CASSGGLAEPYNEQFF.

The chain links TRBV7-9 to TRBJ1-2; D possibly corresponds to TRBD1 (5 bases). This CDR3 is 13 amino acids long. V lost 5 bases to trimming and J lost 8 bases, with 15 bases between them. Germline V lookup: CDR1 SEHNR, CDR2 FQNEAQ (reference sequence). Written as DNA, the CDR3 is TGTGCCAGCAGCCCTCTAGACAGATACGGCTACACCTTC. It codes for CASSPLDRYGYTF.

The chain links TRBV7-9 to TRBJ2-1; 10 bases agree with TRBD2. Trimming took 4 bases from V and 2 from J; bases not matched to a gene: 8. Germline V gene sequence: CDR1 SEHNR, CDR2 FQNEAQ (reference sequence). The CDR3 totals 17 residues. The CDR3 DNA reads TGTGCCAGCAGCTCCACCCTTAGCGGGAGGACCTACAATGAGCAGTTCTTC. Its translation is CASSSTLSGRTYNEQFF.

The chain carries TRBV4-3 and TRBJ1-4, with unresolved D. The V gene's germline CDR1 is LGHNA and CDR2 YSLEER. The CDR3 contains 15 residues. Trimming removed 4 bases from V and 2 bases from J, with 11 bases in between. CDR3 sequence: CASSLWRWTNEKLFF. The CDR3 DNA is TGCGCCAGCAGCCTCTGGAGGTGGACTAATGAAAAACTGTTTTTT.

This clone is medium-sized by share. CDR3: CASSPISGANVLTF. The CDR3 DNA sequence: TGTGCCAGCAGCCCAATATCTGGGGCCAACGTCCTGACTTTC. The rearrangement joins TRBV7-3 to TRBJ2-6; D gene uncertain. The CDR3 length is 14 residues. V was pared by 5 bases and J by 1 base, with 6 bases between. Germline V gene sequence: CDR1 SGHTA, CDR2 FQGTGA. Combining the CDR3 with reference TRBV7-3 and TRBJ2-6 gives the whole variable domain GAGVSQTPSNKVTEKGKYVELRCDPISGHTALYWYRQSLGQGPEFLIYFQGTGAADDSGLPNDRFFAVRPEGSVSTLKIQRTERGDSAVYLCASSPISGANVLTFGAGSRLTVL.

This clone came up a few times. The chain couples TRBV6-4 to TRBJ2-1; 7 nucleotides align to TRBD2. This CDR3 is 16 amino acids long. CDR1 and CDR2 from the germline V gene are MRHNA and SNTAGT. J gave up 5 bases and V 0 bases, and 7 bases lay outside the gene matches. This CDR3 is CASSDSSSGGHNEQFF. The DNA of the CDR3 is TGTGCCAGCAGTGACTCATCTAGCGGCGGACACAATGAGCAGTTCTTC.

This clone was counted between two and nine times. The rearrangement links TRBV4-1 to TRBJ2-7, with D possibly called TRBD1 or TRBD2 (6 bases each). This CDR3 region has 16 residues. V lost 0 bases, J lost 2 bases, and 14 bases lay in between. Germline CDR1 reads MGHRA; CDR2 reads YSYEKL. DNA of the CDR3: TGCGCCAGCAGCCAAGACCCTTCGGGGGCCCCCTACGAGCAGTACTTC. Residues: CASSQDPSGAPYEQYF.

This clone was seen a handful of times. The chain combines TRBV2 with TRBJ2-5; TRBD1 aligns across 8 bases. With V trimmed by 6 bases and J by 5 bases, 11 bases remained unmatched. The length of the CDR3 is 15 residues. Per the germline V gene, CDR1 is SNHLY and CDR2 is FYNNEI. The CDR3 loop reads CASRTSTGGLETQYF. Written as DNA, the CDR3 is TGTGCCAGCAGAACCTCCACAGGGGGTTTGGAGACCCAGTACTTC.

The genes are TRBV5-6 and TRBJ2-3; D gene uncertain. Trimming cost V 0 bases and J 7 bases, with 9 bases left between them. Germline V CDR1 and CDR2: SGHDT, YYEEEE. There are 13 residues in the CDR3. CDR3 in amino acids: CASSLGQLNTQYF. The DNA for the CDR3 is TGTGCCAGCAGCTTGGGTCAGCTCAATACGCAGTATTTT.

CDR3 amino acids: CASSIYGGEVDTQYF. The CDR3 nucleotides are TGTGCCAGTAGTATTTACGGGGGCGAGGTAGATACGCAGTATTTT. The chain employs TRBV19 and TRBJ2-3; D may be TRBD1 or TRBD2 (6 bases each). Looked up from germline, CDR1 is LNHDA and CDR2 is SQIVND (reference sequence). The CDR3 covers 15 residues. V lost 3 bases and J lost 5, with 15 bases in between.

The chain joins TRBV18 to TRBJ1-5; a possible D gene is TRBD1 (6 bases). CDR1 and CDR2 (germline): KGHSH, LQKENI. The CDR3 has 15 residues. V lost 2 bases and J lost 0, with 8 bases in between. CDR3 in amino acids: CASSPGQSSNQPQHF. The CDR3 bases are TGTGCCAGCTCACCAGGACAGTCTAGCAATCAGCCCCAGCATTTT.

The rearrangement uses TRBV4-3 and TRBJ2-1, with 8 nucleotides matching TRBD2. CDR1 LGHNA and CDR2 YSLEER come from the germline V gene. The CDR3 consists of 17 residues. V dropped 0 bases and J dropped 7; count of bases not matched to a gene: 11. The CDR3 DNA reads as TGCGCCAGCAGCCAAGATCCCTCCGGGACTAGTTCTAATGAGCAGTTCTTC. This codes for CASSQDPSGTSSNEQFF.